The next 18 T cell receptor beta chains were all read from a single sample in a study of blood T cells in healthy people across ages. Primed by a sample-barcoded 5' primer and a J-beta primer mix, a second PCR proceeded for about 6 to 11 cycles. TCRdb reanalysed the 5' RACE reads using MiXCR and keeps one entry per CDR3 protein. The profile covers about 1,500,000 distinct CDR3 sequences, with roughly 27% appearing a single time and 7.7% taken by the ten largest. Specimen: blood. The receptors stem from a woman aged 25 to 39 in good health.

In this sample, this clonotype turned up a few times. This could be a read error, since a much larger clone is one nucleotide away. The gene calls are TRBV12-3 or TRBV12-4 and TRBJ2-4; 12 nucleotides align to TRBD2. The length of the CDR3 is 15 residues. V dropped 6 bases and J dropped 13; count of bases not matched to a gene: 13. The CDR3 nucleotides read TGTGCCAGCAGCTTGGGACTAGCGGGTATCAATGAGCAGTACTTC. The encoded protein is CASSLGLAGINEQYF.

As concerns this clonotype: A much larger clone differs from this one at a single base, so this may be a read error. The chain combines TRBV12-3 or TRBV12-4 with TRBJ2-3; no clear D. V lost 8 bases to trimming and J lost 5 bases, with 8 bases between them. CDR3 length equals 11 residues. CDR3 loop: CASALGDTQYF. In DNA form, the CDR3 reads TGTGCCAGCGCCCTGGGAGATACGCAGTATTTT.

This clonotype came up a few times. The J gene is TRBJ1-5, the V gene TRBV10-2, with D tentatively TRBD1 (5 bases). V was cut by 5 bases and J by 3 bases, with 17 bases left in between. In germline, CDR1 is WSHSY, CDR2 SAAADI. CDR3 size: 16 residues. CDR3 coding DNA: TGCGCCAGCAGTAGCTCCGGGGCCAGGTCCAATCAGCCCCAGCATTTT. Translating gives CASSSSGARSNQPQHF.

The rearrangement uses TRBV27 and TRBJ1-6; TRBD1 agrees at 10 bases. Germline-derived CDR1 and CDR2 are MNHEY and SMNVEV (reference sequence). Trimming removed 6 bases from V and 9 bases from J; junction bases left unmatched: 2. CDR3 length: 13 residues. The CDR3 protein is CASRWTGGSPLHF. The CDR3 bases are TGTGCCAGCAGGTGGACAGGGGGTTCACCCCTCCACTTT.

In regard to this clonotype: One junction end does not reproduce the germline sequence, and a read error may be involved. The chain combines TRBV20-1 with TRBJ1-4; D gene unclear. Germline CDR1 DFQATT, CDR2 SNEGSKA (reference sequence). There are 13 residues in the CDR3. The CDR3, as DNA: TGCAGTGCTAGTGGGCCTGGTAATGAAAAACGGTTTTTT. This sequence encodes CSASGPGNEKRFF.

The chain recombines TRBV5-1 with TRBJ2-3; no definite D call. CDR1 is SGHRS and CDR2 is YFSETQ in the germline V gene. V lost 0 bases and J 2 bases, leaving 10 bases between the germline ends. The length of the CDR3 is 15 residues. The CDR3 DNA reads as TGCGCCAGCAGCTTGGCAGGCCGAGACACAGATACGCAGTATTTT. Amino acid sequence: CASSLAGRDTDTQYF.

This clonotype was recorded once. Given a much more abundant clone one base away, this may be a read error. The V gene is TRBV12-3 or TRBV12-4, the J gene TRBJ2-1; 7 bases are a match to TRBD2. This CDR3 contains 15 residues. V was pared by 2 bases and J by 5 bases, with 6 bases of the junction left unmatched. In nucleotides, the CDR3 is TGTGCCAGCAGTTTAACCGGGACTAACAACAATGAGCAGTTCTTC. Translated, it gives CASSLTGTNNNEQFF.

This clonotype occurred a few times. The genes are TRBV3-1 and TRBJ2-7, with D possibly being TRBD1 (6 bases). Germline assignment: CDR1 LGHDT and CDR2 YNNKEL (reference sequence). The CDR3 is 14 amino acids. With 4 bases removed from V and 0 bases from J, the gap between germline ends came to 10 bases. The CDR3 DNA follows: TGTGCCAGCAGCCGAAGGGACATCTCCTACGAGCAGTACTTC. It translates to CASSRRDISYEQYF.

The chain joins TRBV3-1 to TRBJ2-1, with 8 bases that match TRBD1. V gave up 3 bases and J gave up 8 bases; unmatched junction bases: 3. There are 13 residues in the CDR3. Germline-derived CDR1 and CDR2 are LGHDT and YNNKEL (reference sequence). CDR3 sequence (DNA): TGTGCCAGCAGCCATGGACAGGGACATGAGCAGTTCTTC. Its translation is CASSHGQGHEQFF.

On this clonotype itself: This may be a read error: a much more frequent sequence differs by one nucleotide. V and J are TRBV4-2 and TRBJ2-7; D is possibly TRBD1 (5 bases). Germline lookup yields CDR1 LGHNA and CDR2 YNFKEQ. The V end lost 1 base, the J end lost 4 bases, and 11 bases lay between the germline ends. CDR3 size: 14 residues. CDR3 residues: CASSQGVGVYEQYF. The CDR3 DNA reads as TGTGCCAGCAGCCAAGGGGTAGGGGTATACGAGCAGTACTTC.

This clonotype has only a few counts. The J gene is TRBJ2-1, the V gene TRBV5-1; D uncertain. This CDR3 has 17 residues. The germline V and J ends were trimmed by 4 bases and 0 bases, with 17 bases remaining between them. Germline lookup yields CDR1 SGHRS and CDR2 YFSETQ. This chain's CDR3 is CASSLRSPLSSYNEQFF. The CDR3 DNA sequence: TGCGCCAGCAGCCTTAGAAGTCCCCTCAGCTCCTACAATGAGCAGTTCTTC.

V is TRBV5-1 and J is TRBJ1-2; 9 bases are shared with TRBD1. Germline V gene sequence: CDR1 SGHRS, CDR2 YFSETQ. The CDR3 has 17 amino acids. After removal of 0 bases from V and 0 bases from J, the junction contained 6 bases not matched to a gene. This CDR3 is CASSLETYRGPNYGYTF. Here the CDR3 DNA reads TGCGCCAGCAGCTTGGAAACGTACAGGGGGCCTAACTATGGCTACACCTTC.

The sample holds a few counts of this clonotype. The chain carries TRBV27 and TRBJ2-3; D is unclear. Trimming pared 3 bases from V and 1 base from J, leaving 11 bases between. Germline V CDR1 and CDR2: MNHEY, SMNVEV (reference sequence). The length of the CDR3 is 15 residues. CDR3 loop: CASSLSRSRTDTQYF. In DNA form, the CDR3 reads TGTGCCAGCAGTTTGTCCCGTTCGCGCACAGATACGCAGTATTTT.

This clonotype has just a few counts. The genes are TRBV20-1 and TRBJ2-1; D ambiguous. Germline V gene sequence: CDR1 DFQATT, CDR2 SNEGSKA (reference sequence). The CDR3 has 16 amino acids. V gave up 5 bases and J gave up 10 bases, with 27 bases separating them. CDR3 in amino acids: CSAYTSPLHSSYEQFF. The CDR3 nucleotides are TGCAGTGCTTATACCTCCCCTCTGCACAGCTCCTACGAGCAGTTCTTC.

This clonotype was found a few times. The genes are TRBV20-1 and TRBJ1-4, with D unclear. Trimming shortened V by 1 base and J by 1 base, and 4 bases separated the two germline ends. This CDR3 has 13 amino acids. Germline V gives CDR1 DFQATT, CDR2 SNEGSKA (reference sequence). The CDR3 sequence: CSARAGTNEKLFF. CDR3 coding DNA: TGCAGTGCTAGAGCGGGAACTAATGAAAAACTGTTTTTT.

This clonotype was seen a few times. The V and J genes are TRBV7-9 and TRBJ2-3, with 7 bases identical to TRBD2. This CDR3 has 16 amino acids. Germline CDR1 and CDR2: SEHNR and FQNEAQ (reference sequence). J was trimmed by 2 bases and V by 7 bases; bases with no gene match: 12. The DNA of the CDR3 is TGTGCCAGCACCACCCGCGGGAGAGTCTCCACAGATACGCAGTATTTT. Protein: CASTTRGRVSTDTQYF.

Concerning this clonotype: A read error may account for a junction end that differs from germline. V and J are TRBV10-3 and TRBJ2-7; D possibly corresponds to TRBD2 (7 bases). This CDR3 is built from 15 residues. CDR1 and CDR2 from the germline V gene are ENHRY and SYGVKD. CDR3 loop: CAIGEGGAGGGEQYF. CDR3 in DNA: TGTGCCATCGGTGAGGGGGGGGCAGGAGGAGGCGAGCAGTACTTC.

This clonotype was seen only a few times. V is TRBV7-4 and J is TRBJ2-3; possible D gene TRBD2, 5 bases. Germline CDR1 and CDR2: SGHVT and SQSDAQ. This CDR3 has 16 amino acids. V shed 5 bases and J shed 5 bases, with 20 bases lying between them. The CDR3 here is CASSMTGNLGGDTQYF. The CDR3 nucleotides read TGTGCCAGCAGCATGACCGGGAACCTCGGCGGAGATACGCAGTATTTT. The entire variable domain, with the rest obtained from reference TRBV7-4 and TRBJ2-3, is as follows: GAGVSQSPRYKVAKRGRDVALRCDSISGHVTLYWYRQTLGQGSEVLTYSQSDAQRDKSGRPSGRFSAERPERSVSTLKIQRTEQGDSAVYLCASSMTGNLGGDTQYFGPGTRLTVL.